This T cell receptor (beta chain) was captured in a study of CD8 T cells in Susac syndrome. The authors sequenced TCR beta from blood CD8+ and CD4+ T cells. Through negative isolation, CD4+ and CD8+ T cells were obtained, while TEMRA cells were enriched using FACS. RNA in amounts of about 0.45 to 1 ug was reverse transcribed with random hexamers. From the immunoSEQ multiplex PCR reads, TCRdb called clonotypes with MiXCR, one entry per CDR3 protein. The sample carries about 73,000 distinct CDR3 sequences, approximately 94% recorded once. Germline CDR1 reads SGHNT; CDR2 reads YYREEE (reference sequence). This CDR3 region has 17 residues. The V end lost 1 base, the J end lost 6 bases, and 22 bases lay between the germline ends.

This sequence joins TRBV5-4 and TRBJ1-2; D might be TRBD1 (6 bases). The receptor was isolated from a human donor with multiple sclerosis. The sample taken for sequencing was CD8+ T cells from PBMCs. CDR3 nucleotides: TGTGCCAGCAGCTTGCCCGAGAGTACAGGGCGAAGAGATGGCTACACCTTC. Translating gives CASSLPESTGRRDGYTF.